Shown below are 17 T cell receptor beta chains from a single sample sequenced in a study of CD8 T cells in ankylosing spondylitis. Broader study findings: One TCR beta motif, made up of about 8 highly homologous variants, appeared characteristic of ankylosing spondylitis blood.

The antigens of these receptors remain unknown. TCRdb called the 5' RACE reads again in MiXCR, with one record for every CDR3 protein. This sample has more than 400,000 distinct CDR3 sequences, with about 5% found just once. Sequenced material: blood, either unsorted or a sorted T cell fraction (not recorded which). Receptors originate from a male donor with ankylosing spondylitis.

This clonotype has ten or more counts. The V call is TRBV4-2, the J call TRBJ2-7, with 12 bases that match TRBD2. V lost 5 bases to trimming and J lost 4 bases; unmatched junction nucleotides: 6. Germline CDR1 and CDR2: LGHNA and YNFKEQ. CDR3 size: 15 residues. The CDR3: CASSEGLAGYYEQYF. In DNA, the CDR3 is TGTGCCAGCAGCGAGGGACTAGCGGGCTATTACGAGCAGTACTTC.

In this sample, this clonotype turned up many times. J is TRBJ1-6 and V is TRBV15; D is undetermined. The CDR3 is 18 residues long. V dropped 0 bases and J dropped 2 bases, with 14 bases sitting between them. Germline V gives CDR1 LNHNV, CDR2 YYDKDF (reference sequence). The CDR3 nucleotides read TGTGCCACCAGCAGAGATTTAAAGGCCGGGACCTATAATTCACCCCTCCACTTT. Translating it yields CATSRDLKAGTYNSPLHF.

This clonotype came up many times. The chain is built from TRBV11-2 and TRBJ2-2; D call uncertain. Between the trimmed V and J ends, which lost 5 bases and 2 bases, there was a span of 21 bases. Germline values: CDR1 SGHAT, CDR2 FQNNGV. This CDR3 has 18 amino acids. Here the CDR3 reads CASSPLPGGRGNTGELFF. DNA for the CDR3: TGTGCCAGCAGCCCGCTCCCTGGCGGACGCGGAAACACCGGGGAGCTGTTTTTT.

This clonotype showed up many times. The CDR3 region has the DNA TGTGCCAGCTCACCAGCCGTAGGGGATAGCAATGAGCAGTTCTTC. Protein: CASSPAVGDSNEQFF. The chain is built from TRBV18 and TRBJ2-1; the D gene is possibly TRBD1 (5 bases). V dropped 2 bases and J dropped 6 bases, with 14 bases sitting between them. Germline values: CDR1 KGHSH, CDR2 LQKENI. The CDR3 extends over 15 amino acids.

This clonotype was seen at least ten times. V and J are TRBV6-5 and TRBJ2-7, with TRBD2 as a possible D gene (5 bases). The V gene's germline CDR1 is MNHEY and CDR2 SVGAGI. V lost 2 bases, J lost 3 bases, and 17 bases lay in between. This CDR3 is built from 16 residues. DNA for the CDR3: TGTGCCAGCAGTTACACAGCTACCTCGGACTTCTACGAGCAGTACTTC. It codes for CASSYTATSDFYEQYF.

This clonotype was seen only a few times. The V and J genes are TRBV5-1 and TRBJ2-1; 13 nucleotides line up with TRBD2. This CDR3 has 18 residues. The J segment lost 3 bases and the V segment lost 4 bases, leaving 10 bases of the junction unmatched. Looked up from germline, CDR1 is SGHRS and CDR2 is YFSETQ. DNA of the CDR3: TGCGCCAGCAGCCTCCCAAGACTAGCGGGGGGCCACTACAATGAGCAGTTCTTC. The encoded protein is CASSLPRLAGGHYNEQFF.

This clonotype was observed at least ten times. This chain uses TRBV27 with TRBJ2-7; D call uncertain. The germline CDR1 and CDR2 sequences are MNHEY and SMNVEV (reference sequence). CDR3 size: 12 residues. Trimming stripped 6 bases from V and 3 bases from J, with 9 bases between. DNA of the CDR3: TGTGCCAGCAGCCAGAACCTCTACGAGCAGTACTTC. Its protein product is CASSQNLYEQYF.

This clonotype was seen repeatedly, ten times or more. CDR3: CASSLERGQVNTEAFF. CDR3 nucleotides: TGCGCCAGCAGCTTGGAAAGGGGGCAGGTTAACACTGAAGCTTTCTTT. This rearrangement joins TRBV5-1 to TRBJ1-1; 7 bases are shared with TRBD1. Looked up from germline, CDR1 is SGHRS and CDR2 is YFSETQ. The CDR3 is 16 amino acids. Trimming at V came to 0 bases and at J to 2 bases, leaving 7 bases not matched to a gene.

At least ten counts were recorded for this clonotype. J is TRBJ1-2 and V is TRBV4-2; tentatively, D is TRBD1 (5 bases). V was cut by 2 bases and J by 8 bases, with 21 bases left in between. In germline, CDR1 is LGHNA, CDR2 YNFKEQ. The CDR3 extends over 16 amino acids. CDR3 sequence: CASSQRVGEAADGYTF. Here the CDR3 DNA reads TGTGCCAGCAGCCAAAGGGTAGGGGAAGCTGCGGACGGCTACACCTTC.

This clonotype was recorded many times. This chain uses TRBV7-9 with TRBJ2-7; 9 bases map to TRBD1. This CDR3 has 16 amino acids. Germline CDR1 is SEHNR and CDR2 is FQNEAQ (reference sequence). V lost 5 bases to trimming and J lost 3 bases; unmatched junction nucleotides: 11. The CDR3 protein is CASSDPGQGLNYEQYF. The CDR3 nucleotides read TGTGCCAGCAGCGATCCGGGACAGGGACTTAACTACGAGCAGTACTTC.

This clonotype was counted many times. Written as DNA, the CDR3 is TGCGCCAGCAGCCAAGATATAGTAGGGGAGATGGGTGGCTACACCTTC. Translation gives CASSQDIVGEMGGYTF. The chain recombines TRBV4-3 with TRBJ1-2, with D perhaps TRBD1 (5 bases). The V end lost 0 bases, the J end lost 7 bases, and 18 bases lay between the germline ends. Germline V CDR1 and CDR2: LGHNA, YSLEER. The CDR3 length is 16 residues.

The CDR3 bases are TGTGCCATCTCCCTTGGCCCGGGAAACACCATATATTTT. Its protein product is CAISLGPGNTIYF. This sequence joins TRBV10-3 and TRBJ1-3, with unresolved D. CDR1 ENHRY and CDR2 SYGVKD come from the germline V gene. This CDR3 comprises 13 residues. With 8 bases removed from V and 4 bases from J, the gap between germline ends came to 12 bases.

In its sample, this clonotype was seen many times. This sequence joins TRBV29-1 and TRBJ2-4; 8 bases align to TRBD2. The CDR3 totals 14 residues. Germline trimming cut 5 bases from V and 6 bases from J; bases unmatched to any gene: 9. Germline lookup yields CDR1 SQVTM and CDR2 ANQGSEA. The CDR3 reads CSVTPPGLGNIQYF. The CDR3 region has the DNA TGCAGCGTTACGCCGCCGGGACTAGGAAACATTCAGTACTTC. Combining the CDR3 with reference TRBV29-1 and TRBJ2-4 gives the whole variable domain SAVISQKPSRDICQRGTSLTIQCQVDSQVTMMFWYRQQPGQSLTLIATANQGSEATYESGFVIDKFPISRPNLTFSTLTVSNMSPEDSSIYLCSVTPPGLGNIQYFGAGTRLSVL.

Many counts were recorded for this clonotype. This sequence joins TRBV7-2 and TRBJ2-7; 7 nucleotides agree with TRBD2. Trimming took 1 base from V and 2 from J; bases not matched to a gene: 2. Germline V gene lookup returns CDR1 SGHTA and CDR2 FQGNSA. This CDR3 is built from 14 residues. This CDR3 is CASSLGGTTYEQYF. The CDR3 DNA reads as TGTGCCAGCAGCTTAGGAGGGACTACCTACGAGCAGTACTTC.

This clonotype was picked up a small number of times. The chain recombines TRBV9 with TRBJ2-7, with 14 bases lining up with TRBD2. V gave up 3 bases and J gave up 4 bases; unmatched junction bases: 9. The V gene's germline CDR1 is SGDLS and CDR2 YYNGEE. CDR3 size: 17 residues. The chain's CDR3 is CASSARPGLAGVYEQYF. The DNA of the CDR3 is TGTGCCAGCAGCGCGCGACCGGGACTAGCGGGAGTGTACGAGCAGTACTTC.

This clonotype has ten or more counts. This chain uses TRBV12-3 or TRBV12-4 with TRBJ1-2, with D tentatively TRBD1 (6 bases). Trimming stripped 6 bases from V and 5 bases from J, with 13 bases between. CDR3 length equals 13 residues. In DNA form, the CDR3 reads TGTGCCAGCAGCCCAGACAGGCTTTATGGCTACACCTTC. Protein product: CASSPDRLYGYTF.

This clonotype came up many times. The chain is built from TRBV12-3 or TRBV12-4 and TRBJ1-5; no clear D gene. The CDR3 totals 15 residues. V was trimmed by 6 bases and J by 4 bases, leaving 16 bases between them. In DNA form, the CDR3 reads TGTGCCAGCAGCAACTCTGTTGCGGGAAATCAGCCCCAGCATTTT. Translated: CASSNSVAGNQPQHF.